The clone carrying this T cell receptor (beta chain) has only a few counts. The antigen remains unidentified. Germline CDR1 reads DFQATT; CDR2 reads SNEGSKA (reference sequence). There are 13 residues in the CDR3. These data originate in a study of post-analysis software for immune sequencing data. Whole-study results and caveats: Among several TRBV segments more frequent in patients than controls were TRBV5-6, TRBV5-1 and TRBV20-1. The normalized Chao1 diversity of multiple sclerosis patients was significantly lower than that of controls.

TCR beta libraries were prepared from cDNA with unique molecular identifiers. Input amounts of about 0.85 to 11 million T cells were used. These gave around 500,000 cDNA molecules, so each molecule approximated one T cell. TCRdb recomputed calls from the PCR reads with MiXCR, one row per CDR3 protein. The sample records approximately 690,000 distinct CDR3 sequences, 55% to 60% being singletons. J is TRBJ2-7 and V is TRBV20-1; perhaps D is TRBD1 or TRBD2 (6 bases each). The better agreement between TRBJ2-5 and the DNA end casts doubt on the J call. Input material: blood. The sequence derives from a girl aged 2-10 years with multiple sclerosis. CDR3 sequence: CSAAAGEEETQYF. CDR3 bases: TGCAGTGCTGCGGCAGGGGAGGAGGAGACCCAGTACTTC.